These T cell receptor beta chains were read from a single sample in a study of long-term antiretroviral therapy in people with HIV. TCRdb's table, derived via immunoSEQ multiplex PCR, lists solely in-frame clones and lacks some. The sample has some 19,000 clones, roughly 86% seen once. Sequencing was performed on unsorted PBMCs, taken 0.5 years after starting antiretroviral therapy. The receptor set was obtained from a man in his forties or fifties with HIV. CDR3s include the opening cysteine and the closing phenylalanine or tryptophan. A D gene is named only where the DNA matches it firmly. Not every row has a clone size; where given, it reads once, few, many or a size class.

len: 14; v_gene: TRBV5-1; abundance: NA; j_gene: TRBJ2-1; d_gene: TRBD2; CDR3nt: TGCGCCAGCAGCTTAGCCCTAGCGGGAGATGAGCAGTTCTTC; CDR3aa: CASSLALAGDEQFF
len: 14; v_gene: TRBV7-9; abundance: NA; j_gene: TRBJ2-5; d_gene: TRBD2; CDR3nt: TGTGCCAGCAGCTTAGCGGGACTAGGAGAGACCCAGTACTTC; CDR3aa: CASSLAGLGETQYF
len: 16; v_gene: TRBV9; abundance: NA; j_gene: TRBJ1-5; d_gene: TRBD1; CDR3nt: TGTGCCAGCAGCGTAGATGACGGGACAGGGTACCAGCCCCAGCATTTT; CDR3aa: CASSVDDGTGYQPQHF
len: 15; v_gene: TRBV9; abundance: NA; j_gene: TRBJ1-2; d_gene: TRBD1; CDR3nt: TGTGCCAGCAGCCCGACCGGGACAGGAGGCTATGGCTACACCTTC; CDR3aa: CASSPTGTGGYGYTF
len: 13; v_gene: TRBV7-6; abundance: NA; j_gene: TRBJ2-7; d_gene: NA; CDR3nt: TGTGCCAGCAGCAAAGAACAGGGCTACGAGCAGTACTTC; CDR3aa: CASSKEQGYEQYF
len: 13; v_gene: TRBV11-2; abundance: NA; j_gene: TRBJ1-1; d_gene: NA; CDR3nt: TGTGCCAGCAGCTTCTTCAGTAACACTGAAGCTTTCTTT; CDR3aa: CASSFFSNTEAFF
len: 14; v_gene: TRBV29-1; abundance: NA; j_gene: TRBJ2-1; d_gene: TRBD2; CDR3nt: TGCAGCGTTTCTACGGGACTAGCGGTCAATGAGCAGTTCTTC; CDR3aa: CSVSTGLAVNEQFF
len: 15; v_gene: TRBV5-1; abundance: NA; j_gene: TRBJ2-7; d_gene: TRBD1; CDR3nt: TGCGCCAGCAGCCAACTGTCCGGGACAGGGGCCGAGCAGTACTTC; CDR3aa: CASSQLSGTGAEQYF
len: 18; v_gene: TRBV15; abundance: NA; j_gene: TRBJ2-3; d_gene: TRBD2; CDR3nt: TGTGCCACCAGCAGAGCCCTACAGTCCCTAGCGGCCACAGATACGCAGTATTTT; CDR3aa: CATSRALQSLAATDTQYF
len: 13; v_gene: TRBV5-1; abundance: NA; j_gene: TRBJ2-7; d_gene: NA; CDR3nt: TGCGCCAGCAGCTTGGATACCGCTTACGAGCAGTACTTC; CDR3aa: CASSLDTAYEQYF
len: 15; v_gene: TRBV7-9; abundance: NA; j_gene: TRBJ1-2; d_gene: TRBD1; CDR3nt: TGTGCCAGCAGCTTAGCGGCCCCCGGGACAGCCTCCTACACCTTC; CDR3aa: CASSLAAPGTASYTF
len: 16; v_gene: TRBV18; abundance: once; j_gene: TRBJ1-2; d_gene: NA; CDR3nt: TGTGCCAGCTCACTCTCGGGTGGAGGGACGGGCTATGGCTACACCTTC; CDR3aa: CASSLSGGGTGYGYTF
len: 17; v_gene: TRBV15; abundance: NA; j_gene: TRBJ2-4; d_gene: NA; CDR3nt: TGTGCCACCAGCCCTCGATTTGGGGCCGCTGCCAAAAACATTCAGTACTTC; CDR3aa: CATSPRFGAAAKNIQYF
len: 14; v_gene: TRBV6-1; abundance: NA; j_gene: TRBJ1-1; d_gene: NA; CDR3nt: TGTGCCTCGTCGGACGGCTTTTCCCCACACAAAGCTTTCTTT; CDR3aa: CASSDGFSPHKAFF
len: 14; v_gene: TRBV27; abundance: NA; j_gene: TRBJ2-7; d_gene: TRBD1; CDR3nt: TGTGCCAGCAGTTTCCGGGACAGCTCCTACGAGCAGTACTTC; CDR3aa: CASSFRDSSYEQYF
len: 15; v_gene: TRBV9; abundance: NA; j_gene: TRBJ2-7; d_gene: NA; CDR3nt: TGTGCCAGCAGCGGCACCGGGGGCCCGGGGGCCGAGCAGTACTTC; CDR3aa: CASSGTGGPGAEQYF
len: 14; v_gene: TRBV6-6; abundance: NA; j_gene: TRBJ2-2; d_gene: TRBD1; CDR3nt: TGTGCCACGCAAGAGAGGGGGCGCAACGGGGAGCTGTTTTTT; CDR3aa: CATQERGRNGELFF
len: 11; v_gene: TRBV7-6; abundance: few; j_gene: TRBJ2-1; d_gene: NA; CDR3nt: TGTGCCAGCAGCGATGGGAATGAGCAGTTCTTC; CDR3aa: CASSDGNEQFF
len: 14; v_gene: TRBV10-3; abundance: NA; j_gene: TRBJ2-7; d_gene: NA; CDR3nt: TGTGCCATCAGTGACGGGGGCCAAACTTATGAGCAGTACTTC; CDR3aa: CAISDGGQTYEQYF
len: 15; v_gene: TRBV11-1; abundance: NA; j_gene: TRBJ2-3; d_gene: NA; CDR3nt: TGTGCCAGCAGCCTCGGCGGGGGCAGCACAGATACGCAGTATTTT; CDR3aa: CASSLGGGSTDTQYF
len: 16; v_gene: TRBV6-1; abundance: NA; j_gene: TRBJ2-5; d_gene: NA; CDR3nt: TGTGCCAGCAGTGTCAGGGTAAGGGGAGTACAAGAGACCCAGTACTTC; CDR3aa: CASSVRVRGVQETQYF
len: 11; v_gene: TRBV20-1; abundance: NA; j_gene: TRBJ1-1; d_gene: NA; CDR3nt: TGCAGTGCTAGGGACGGGACACCGGCTTTCTTT; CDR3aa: CSARDGTPAFF
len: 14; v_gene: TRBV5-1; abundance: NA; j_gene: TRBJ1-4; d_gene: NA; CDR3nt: TGCGCCAGCAGCTTGGGGGCAACTAATGAAAAACTGTTTTTT; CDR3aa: CASSLGATNEKLFF
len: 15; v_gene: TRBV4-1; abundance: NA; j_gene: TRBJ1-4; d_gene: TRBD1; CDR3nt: TGCGCCAGCAGCCATCTGCTGACAGGGAGTGAAAAACTGTTTTTT; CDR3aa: CASSHLLTGSEKLFF
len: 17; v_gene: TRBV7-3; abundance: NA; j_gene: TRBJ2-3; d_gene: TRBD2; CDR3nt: TGTGCCAGCAGCTCAGGATCTAGCGGGAGGTACACAGATACGCAGTATTTT; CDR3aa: CASSSGSSGRYTDTQYF
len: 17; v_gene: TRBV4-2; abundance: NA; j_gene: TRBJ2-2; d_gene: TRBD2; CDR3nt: TGTGCCAGCAGCCAAGATGTTACTAGCGCGAACACCGGGGAGCTGTTTTTT; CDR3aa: CASSQDVTSANTGELFF
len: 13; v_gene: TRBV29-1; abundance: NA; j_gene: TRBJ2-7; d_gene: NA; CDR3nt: TGCAGCGTTGTCCAGGCGATCACCTACGAGCAGTACTTC; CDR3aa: CSVVQAITYEQYF
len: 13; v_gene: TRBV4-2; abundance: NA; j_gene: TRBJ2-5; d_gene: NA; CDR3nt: TGTGCCAGCAGCCAAACCTCACTAGAGACCCAGTACTTC; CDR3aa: CASSQTSLETQYF
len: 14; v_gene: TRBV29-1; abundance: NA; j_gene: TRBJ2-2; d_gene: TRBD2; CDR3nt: TGCAGCGTTGAAGATGCGGGGGAACGTCGGGAGCTGTTTTTT; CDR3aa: CSVEDAGERRELFF
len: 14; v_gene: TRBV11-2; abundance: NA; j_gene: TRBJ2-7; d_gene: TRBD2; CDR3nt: TGTGCCAGCAGCCAACTGCCTAGCGGTAACGAGCAGTACTTC; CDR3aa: CASSQLPSGNEQYF
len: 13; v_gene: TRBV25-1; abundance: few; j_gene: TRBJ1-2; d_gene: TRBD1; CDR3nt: TGTGCCAGCAGTGCCCAGGGGGAGGGCGGCTACACCTTC; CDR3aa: CASSAQGEGGYTF
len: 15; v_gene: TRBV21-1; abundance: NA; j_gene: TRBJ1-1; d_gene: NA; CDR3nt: TGTGCCAGCAGACACCGACAGGACGAGAGCACTGAAGCTTTCTTT; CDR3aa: CASRHRQDESTEAFF
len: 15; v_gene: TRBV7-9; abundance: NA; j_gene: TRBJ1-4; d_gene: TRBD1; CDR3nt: TGTGCCAGCAGCTCCACCGGGACAGGGGGGGAAAAACTGTTTTTT; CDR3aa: CASSSTGTGGEKLFF
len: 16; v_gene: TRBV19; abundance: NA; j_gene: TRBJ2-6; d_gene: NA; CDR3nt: TGTGCCAGTAGTATTAGAGGGGGAGCCGGGGCCAACGTCCTGACTTTC; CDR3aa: CASSIRGGAGANVLTF
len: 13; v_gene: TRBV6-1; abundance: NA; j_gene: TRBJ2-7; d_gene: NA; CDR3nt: TGTGCCAGCACCGACGGTATCTCCTACGAGCAGTACTTC; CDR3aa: CASTDGISYEQYF
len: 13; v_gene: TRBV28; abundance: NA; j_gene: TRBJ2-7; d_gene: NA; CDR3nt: TGTGCCAGCAGTTCTGGGCCCTCCTACGAGCAGTACTTC; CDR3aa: CASSSGPSYEQYF
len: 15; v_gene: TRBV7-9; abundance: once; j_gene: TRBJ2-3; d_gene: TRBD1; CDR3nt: TGTGCCAGCAGCCACTCAGGACAGGACAGGGATACGCAGTATTTT; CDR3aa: CASSHSGQDRDTQYF
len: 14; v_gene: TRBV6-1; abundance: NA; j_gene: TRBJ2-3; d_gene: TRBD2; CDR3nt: TGTGCCAGCAGTGAGAGATCAGCGCGGGGGGCGCAGTATTTT; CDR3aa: CASSERSARGAQYF
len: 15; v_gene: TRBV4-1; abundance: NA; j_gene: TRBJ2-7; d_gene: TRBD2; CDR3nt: TGCGCCAGCAGCCAGCTGACTAGCGGGAGATTTGAGCAGTACTTC; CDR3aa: CASSQLTSGRFEQYF
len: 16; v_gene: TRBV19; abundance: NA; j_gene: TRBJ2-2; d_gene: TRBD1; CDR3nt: TGTGCCAGTAGTATAGTTGGACAGGGGGACACCGGGGAGCTGTTTTTT; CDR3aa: CASSIVGQGDTGELFF
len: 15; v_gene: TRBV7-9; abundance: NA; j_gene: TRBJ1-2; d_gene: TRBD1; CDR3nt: TGTGCCAGCAGCCTGAACAGGGGGATTGCCTATGGCTACACCTTC; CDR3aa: CASSLNRGIAYGYTF
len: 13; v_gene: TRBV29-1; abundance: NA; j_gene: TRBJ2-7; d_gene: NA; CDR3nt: TGCAGCGTTGAGCCCCGTTCCGGCTACGAGCAGTACTTC; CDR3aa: CSVEPRSGYEQYF
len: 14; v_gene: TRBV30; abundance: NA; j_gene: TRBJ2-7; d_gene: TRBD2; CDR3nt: TGTGCCTGGAGTGCCGGACTAGTTCGCGGCGAGCAGTACTTC; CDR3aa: CAWSAGLVRGEQYF
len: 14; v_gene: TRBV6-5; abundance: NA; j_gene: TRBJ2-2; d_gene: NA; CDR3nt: TGTGCCAGCAGTTACTCGGGTTACACCGGGGAGCTGTTTTTT; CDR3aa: CASSYSGYTGELFF
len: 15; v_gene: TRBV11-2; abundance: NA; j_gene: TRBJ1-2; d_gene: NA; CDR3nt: TGTGCCAGCAGCCACAGTTCGGTTACGAACTATGGCTACACCTTC; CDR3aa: CASSHSSVTNYGYTF
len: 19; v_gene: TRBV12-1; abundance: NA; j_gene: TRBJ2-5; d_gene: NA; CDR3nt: TGTGCCAGCAGCTCAGCCTCAGCGGGACTTCCTAATGGAAGAGAGACCCAGTACTTC; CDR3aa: CASSSASAGLPNGRETQYF
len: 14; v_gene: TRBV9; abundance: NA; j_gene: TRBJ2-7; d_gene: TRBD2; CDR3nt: TGTGCCAGCAGCATTACTAGCGGTGCCTACGAGCAGTACTTC; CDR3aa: CASSITSGAYEQYF
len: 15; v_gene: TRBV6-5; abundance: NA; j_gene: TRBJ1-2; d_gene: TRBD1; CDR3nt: TGTGCCAGCAGTTATGCGCAGGGGGCCGGGTATGGCTACACCTTC; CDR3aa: CASSYAQGAGYGYTF
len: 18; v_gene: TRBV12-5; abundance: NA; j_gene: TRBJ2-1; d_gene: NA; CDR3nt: TGTGCTAGTGGTCAACCCCGACTGGGCGGGGGCGCAAACAATGAGCAGTTCTTC; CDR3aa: CASGQPRLGGGANNEQFF
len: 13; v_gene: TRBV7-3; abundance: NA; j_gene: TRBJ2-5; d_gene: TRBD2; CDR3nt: TGTGCCAGCAGCACCCGGGGGGGAGAGACCCAGTACTTC; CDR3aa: CASSTRGGETQYF
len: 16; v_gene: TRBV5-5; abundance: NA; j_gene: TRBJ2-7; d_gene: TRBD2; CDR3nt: TGTGCCAGCAGCTTGGCCACTAGCGGGAGCGGCCACGAGCAGTACTTC; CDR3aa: CASSLATSGSGHEQYF
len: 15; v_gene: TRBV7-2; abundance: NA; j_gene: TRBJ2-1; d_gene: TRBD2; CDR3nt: TGTGCCAGCAGAGTGGGGGGACTAGCGGGCAATGAGCAGTTCTTC; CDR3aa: CASRVGGLAGNEQFF
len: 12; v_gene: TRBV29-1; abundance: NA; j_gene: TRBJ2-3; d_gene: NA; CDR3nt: TGCAGCGTCCGAGGGGCCGGAGATACGCAGTATTTT; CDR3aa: CSVRGAGDTQYF
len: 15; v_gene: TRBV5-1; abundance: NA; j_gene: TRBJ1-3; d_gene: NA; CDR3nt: TGCGCCAGCAGCTTGGCCGCAAGCTCTGGAAACACCATATATTTT; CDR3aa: CASSLAASSGNTIYF